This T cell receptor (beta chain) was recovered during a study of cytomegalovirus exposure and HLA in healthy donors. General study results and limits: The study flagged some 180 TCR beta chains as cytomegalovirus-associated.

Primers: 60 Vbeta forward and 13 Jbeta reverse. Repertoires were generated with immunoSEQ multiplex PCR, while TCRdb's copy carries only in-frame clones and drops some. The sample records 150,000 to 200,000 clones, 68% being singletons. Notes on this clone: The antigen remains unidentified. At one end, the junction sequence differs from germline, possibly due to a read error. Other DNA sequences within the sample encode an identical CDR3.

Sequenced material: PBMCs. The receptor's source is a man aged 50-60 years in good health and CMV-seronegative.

CDR3 region: CASSLEGLGGGEQYF. CDR3 sequence (DNA): TGCGCCAGCAGCTTAGAAGGGCTAGGGGGCGGCGAGCAGTACTTC. The rearrangement links TRBV7-2 to TRBJ2-7, with TRBD1 identical over 7 bases. The CDR3 totals 15 residues. CDR1 SGHTA and CDR2 FQGNSA come from the germline V gene.